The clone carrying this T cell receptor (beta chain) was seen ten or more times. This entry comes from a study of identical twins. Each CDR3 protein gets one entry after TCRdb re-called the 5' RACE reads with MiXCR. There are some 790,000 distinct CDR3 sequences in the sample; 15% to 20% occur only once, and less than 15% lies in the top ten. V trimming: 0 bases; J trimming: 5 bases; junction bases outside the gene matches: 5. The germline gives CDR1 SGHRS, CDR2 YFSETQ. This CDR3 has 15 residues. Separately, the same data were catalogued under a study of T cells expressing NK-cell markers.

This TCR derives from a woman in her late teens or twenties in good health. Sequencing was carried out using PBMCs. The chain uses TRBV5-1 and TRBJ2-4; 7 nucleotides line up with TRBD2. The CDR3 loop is CASSLVASGENIQYF. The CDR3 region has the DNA TGCGCCAGCAGCTTGGTGGCTAGCGGAGAAAACATTCAGTACTTC.